The 7 T cell receptor beta chains below all came from one sample that was sequenced in a study of Graves' ophthalmopathy and Graves' hyperthyroidism. Beta-chain TCR CDR3 regions were amplified from RNA transcripts. After a first-round RT-PCR with HTBI primers, a second-round multiplex PCR was run. TCRdb re-derived calls from the multiplex PCR reads in MiXCR, one entry per CDR3 protein. The sample contains a few hundred thousand distinct CDR3 sequences, roughly a sixth of which appear only once. The source material was peripheral blood. These receptors all come from an adult man with Graves' ophthalmopathy.

This clonotype was seen repeatedly, ten times or more. The chain joins TRBV28 to TRBJ2-5, with D hard to call. The CDR3 is made up of 12 amino acids. The germline gives CDR1 MDHEN, CDR2 SYDVKM. With 4 bases removed from V and 0 bases from J, the gap between germline ends came to 3 bases. The CDR3 protein is CASSYNQETQYF. CDR3 DNA: TGTGCCAGCAGTTATAACCAAGAGACCCAGTACTTC. Based on the CDR3 plus reference TRBV28 and TRBJ2-5, the full variable domain is DVKVTQSSRYLVKRTGEKVFLECVQDMDHENMFWYRQDPGLGLRLIYFSYDVKMKEKGDIPEGYSVSREKKERFSLILESASTNQTSMYLCASSYNQETQYFGPGTRLLVL.

This clonotype came up a few times. The chain has TRBV12-3 or TRBV12-4 and TRBJ1-1; TRBD1 is a possible D gene (5 bases). Trimming stripped 6 bases from V and 6 bases from J, with 14 bases between. This CDR3 has 13 amino acids. The CDR3 DNA reads TGTGCCAGCAGCGTATACAGGTTCGCTGAAGCTTTCTTT. Translated, it gives CASSVYRFAEAFF.

This clonotype appeared once. This chain links TRBV11-2 with TRBJ2-2; D may be TRBD2 (6 bases). Per germline, CDR1 SGHAT and CDR2 FQNNGV. Trimming stripped 5 bases from V and 4 bases from J, with 17 bases between. The CDR3 runs 16 residues. The CDR3 spells CASSQFLTEGTGELFF. The DNA of the CDR3 is TGTGCCAGCAGCCAGTTCCTGACGGAGGGCACCGGGGAGCTGTTTTTT.

This clonotype was recorded many times. The rearrangement uses TRBV4-1 and TRBJ2-5; D remains unclear. The V and J ends lost 1 base and 9 bases respectively, with 9 bases between them. The germline V gene has CDR1 MGHRA and CDR2 YSYEKL. The CDR3 loop spans 12 amino acids. The CDR3 sequence: CASSQGGEPQYF. CDR3 sequence (DNA): TGCGCCAGCAGCCAAGGAGGCGAGCCCCAGTACTTC.

This clonotype was observed many times. CDR3 loop: CASGEAGLEQYF. The CDR3 nucleotides are TGTGCCAGCGGAGAAGCGGGACTCGAGCAGTACTTC. The gene calls are TRBV6-1 and TRBJ2-7, with 7 bases aligning to TRBD2. This CDR3 has 12 residues. V shed 8 bases and J 6 bases; nucleotides not matched to a gene: 7. Looked up from germline, CDR1 is MNHNS and CDR2 is SASEGT.

J is TRBJ1-6 and V is TRBV27; D gene unclear. The CDR3 contains 13 residues. In germline, CDR1 is MNHEY, CDR2 SMNVEV (reference sequence). V lost 5 bases, J lost 9 bases, and 11 bases lay in between. The CDR3 reads CASSELRGSPLHF. CDR3 DNA: TGTGCCAGCAGTGAATTGCGGGGTTCACCCCTCCACTTT.

This clonotype was detected many times. This rearrangement joins TRBV2 to TRBJ2-7; D is perhaps TRBD1 or TRBD2 (5 bases each). Trimming pared 4 bases from V and 0 bases from J, leaving 10 bases between. CDR3 size: 14 residues. The germline gives CDR1 SNHLY, CDR2 FYNNEI. CDR3 bases: TGTGCCAGCAGTGGGGACCGAAACTCCTACGAGCAGTACTTC. This translates into CASSGDRNSYEQYF.